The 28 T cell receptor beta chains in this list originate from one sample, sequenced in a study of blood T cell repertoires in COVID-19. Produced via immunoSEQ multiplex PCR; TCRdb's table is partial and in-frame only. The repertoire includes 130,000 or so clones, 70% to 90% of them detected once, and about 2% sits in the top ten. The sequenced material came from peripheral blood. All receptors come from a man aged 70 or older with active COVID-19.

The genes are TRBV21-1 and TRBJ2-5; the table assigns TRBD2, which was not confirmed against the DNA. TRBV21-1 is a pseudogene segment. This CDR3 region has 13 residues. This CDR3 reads CASSTHGQETQYF. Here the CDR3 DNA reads TGTGCCAGCAGCACCCACGGCCAAGAGACCCAGTACTTC.

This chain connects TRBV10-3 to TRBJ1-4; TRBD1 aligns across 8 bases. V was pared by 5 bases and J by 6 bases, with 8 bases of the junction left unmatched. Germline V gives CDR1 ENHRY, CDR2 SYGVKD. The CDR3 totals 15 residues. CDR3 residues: CAISPGGPGDEKLFF. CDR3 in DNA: TGTGCCATCAGTCCAGGGGGCCCGGGTGATGAAAAACTGTTTTTT.

The CDR3 DNA follows: TGTGCCATCAGTGGGACTAGCCACCAAGAGACCCAGTACTTC. This encodes CAISGTSHQETQYF. The chain uses TRBV10-3 and TRBJ2-5; TRBD2 matches 8 bases. The CDR3 has 14 amino acids. Germline loops: CDR1 ENHRY, CDR2 SYGVKD. The trim removed 4 bases at V and 0 bases at J, leaving 1 base unmatched.

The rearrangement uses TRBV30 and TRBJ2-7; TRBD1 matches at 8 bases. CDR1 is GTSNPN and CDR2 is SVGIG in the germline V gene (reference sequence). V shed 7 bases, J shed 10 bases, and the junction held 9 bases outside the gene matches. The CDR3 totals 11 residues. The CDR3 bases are TGTGCCTCGCTCTACAGGGGGTTACAGTACTTC. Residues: CASLYRGLQYF.

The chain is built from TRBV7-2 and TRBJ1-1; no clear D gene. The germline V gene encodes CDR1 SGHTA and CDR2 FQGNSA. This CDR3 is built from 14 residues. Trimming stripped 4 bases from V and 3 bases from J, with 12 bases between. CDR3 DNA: TGTGCCAGCAGCTCGCGGAGAAGCGACACTGAAGCTTTCTTT. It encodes CASSSRRSDTEAFF. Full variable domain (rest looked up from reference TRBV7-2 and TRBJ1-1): GAGVSQSPSNKVTEKGKDVELRCDPISGHTALYWYRQSLGQGLEFLIYFQGNSAPDKSGLPSDRFSAERTGGSVSTLTIQRTQQEDSAVYLCASSSRRSDTEAFFGQGTRLTVV.

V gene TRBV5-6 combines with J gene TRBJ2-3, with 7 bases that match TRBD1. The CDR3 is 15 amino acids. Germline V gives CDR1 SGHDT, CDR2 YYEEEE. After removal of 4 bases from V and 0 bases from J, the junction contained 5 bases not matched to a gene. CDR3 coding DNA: TGTGCCAGCAGCCCGGGACAGTCTAGCACAGATACGCAGTATTTT. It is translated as CASSPGQSSTDTQYF.

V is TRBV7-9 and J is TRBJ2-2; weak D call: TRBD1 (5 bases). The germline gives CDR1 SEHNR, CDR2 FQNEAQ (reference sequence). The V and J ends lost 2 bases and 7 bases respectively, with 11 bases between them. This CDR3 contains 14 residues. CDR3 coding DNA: TGTGCCAGCAGCTTATTAGGGGATATCGGGGAGCTGTTTTTT. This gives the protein CASSLLGDIGELFF. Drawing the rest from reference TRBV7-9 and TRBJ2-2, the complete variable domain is DTGVSQNPRHKITKRGQNVTFRCDPISEHNRLYWYRQTLGQGPEFLTYFQNEAQLEKSRLLSDRFSAERPKGSFSTLEIQRTEQGDSAMYLCASSLLGDIGELFFGEGSRLTVL.

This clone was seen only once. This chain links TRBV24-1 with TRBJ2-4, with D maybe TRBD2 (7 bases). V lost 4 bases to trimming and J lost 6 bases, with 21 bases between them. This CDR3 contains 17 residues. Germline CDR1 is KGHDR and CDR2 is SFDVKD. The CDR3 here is CATSDRTEGGDGNIQYF. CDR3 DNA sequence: TGTGCCACCAGTGACCGAACTGAGGGGGGGGACGGAAACATTCAGTACTTC.

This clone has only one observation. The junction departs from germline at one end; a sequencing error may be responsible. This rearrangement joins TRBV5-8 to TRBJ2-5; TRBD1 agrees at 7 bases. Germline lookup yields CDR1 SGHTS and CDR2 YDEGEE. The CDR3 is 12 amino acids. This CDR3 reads CASSSSTSGQHF. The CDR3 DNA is TGTGCCAGCAGCTCGTCGACTTCGGGACAGCACTTC.

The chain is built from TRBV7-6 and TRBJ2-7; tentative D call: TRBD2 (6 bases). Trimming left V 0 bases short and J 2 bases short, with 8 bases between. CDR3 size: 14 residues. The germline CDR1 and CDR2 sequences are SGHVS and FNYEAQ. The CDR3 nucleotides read TGTGCCAGCAGCTTAGCGGGACTTCCCTACGAGCAGTACTTC. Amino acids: CASSLAGLPYEQYF.

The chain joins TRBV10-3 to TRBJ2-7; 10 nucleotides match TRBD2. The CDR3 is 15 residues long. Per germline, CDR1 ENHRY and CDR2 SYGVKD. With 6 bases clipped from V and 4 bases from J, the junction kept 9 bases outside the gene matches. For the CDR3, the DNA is TGTGCCATCAGCGATCCTAGCGGGAGATCATACGAGCAGTACTTC. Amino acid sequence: CAISDPSGRSYEQYF.

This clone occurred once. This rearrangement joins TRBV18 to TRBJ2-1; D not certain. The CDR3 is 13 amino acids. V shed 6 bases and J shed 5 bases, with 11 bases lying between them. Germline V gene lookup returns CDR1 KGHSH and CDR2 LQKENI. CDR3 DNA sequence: TGTGCCAGCTCTGCGGCCCTGAACAATGAGCAGTTCTTC. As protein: CASSAALNNEQFF.

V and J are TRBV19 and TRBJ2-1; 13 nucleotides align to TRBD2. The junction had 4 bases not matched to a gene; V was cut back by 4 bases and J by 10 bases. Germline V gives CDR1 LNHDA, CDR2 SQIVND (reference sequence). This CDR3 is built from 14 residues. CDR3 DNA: TGTGCCAGTAGTACCTGGGGACTAGCGGGGGAGCAGTTCTTC. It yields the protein CASSTWGLAGEQFF.

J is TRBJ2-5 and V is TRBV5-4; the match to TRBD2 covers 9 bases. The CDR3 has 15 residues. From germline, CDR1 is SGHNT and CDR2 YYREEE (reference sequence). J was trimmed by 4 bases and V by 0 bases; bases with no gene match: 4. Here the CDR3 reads CASSLAAGGRETQYF. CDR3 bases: TGTGCCAGCAGCTTGGCAGCGGGAGGACGAGAGACCCAGTACTTC.

The CDR3 DNA reads TGTGCCAGCAGCGTAGTGGGATTAGCGGGAGGGCCTTCCGGGCAGTTCTTC. Its translation: CASSVVGLAGGPSGQFF. This chain joins TRBV9 and TRBJ2-1; 11 bases map to TRBD2. The CDR3 consists of 17 residues. The V gene's germline CDR1 is SGDLS and CDR2 YYNGEE. The V segment lost 0 bases and the J segment 12 bases; nucleotides outside the gene matches: 14.

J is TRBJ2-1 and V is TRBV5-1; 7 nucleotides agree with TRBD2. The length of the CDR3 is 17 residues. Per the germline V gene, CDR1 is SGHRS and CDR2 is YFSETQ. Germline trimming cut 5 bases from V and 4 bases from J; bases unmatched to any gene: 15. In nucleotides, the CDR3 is TGCGCCAGCAGTCATGACAGTCGTAGCGGGCCGTACAATGAGCAGTTCTTC. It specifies CASSHDSRSGPYNEQFF. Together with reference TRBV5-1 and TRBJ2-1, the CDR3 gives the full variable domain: KAGVTQTPRYLIKTRGQQVTLSCSPISGHRSVSWYQQTPGQGLQFLFEYFSETQRNKGNFPGRFSGRQFSNSRSEMNVSTLELGDSALYLCASSHDSRSGPYNEQFFGPGTRLTVL.

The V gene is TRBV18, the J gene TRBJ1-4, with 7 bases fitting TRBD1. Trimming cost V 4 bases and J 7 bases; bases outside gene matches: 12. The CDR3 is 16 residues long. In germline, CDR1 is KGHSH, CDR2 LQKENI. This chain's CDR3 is CASSLGPGGRFEKLFF. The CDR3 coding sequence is TGTGCCAGCTCACTCGGCCCAGGGGGGCGCTTTGAAAAACTGTTTTTT.

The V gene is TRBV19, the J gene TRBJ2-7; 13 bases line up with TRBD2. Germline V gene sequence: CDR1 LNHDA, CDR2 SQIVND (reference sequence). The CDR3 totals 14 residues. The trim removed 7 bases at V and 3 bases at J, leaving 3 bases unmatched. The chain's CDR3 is CASKWTSGSYEQYF. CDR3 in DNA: TGTGCCAGTAAGTGGACTAGCGGGAGCTACGAGCAGTACTTC.

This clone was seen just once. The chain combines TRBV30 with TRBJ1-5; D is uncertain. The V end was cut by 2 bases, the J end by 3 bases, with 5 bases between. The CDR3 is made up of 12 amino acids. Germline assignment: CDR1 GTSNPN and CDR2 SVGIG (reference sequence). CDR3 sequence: CAWSNSNQPQHF. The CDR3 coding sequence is TGTGCCTGGAGTAACTCCAATCAGCCCCAGCATTTT.

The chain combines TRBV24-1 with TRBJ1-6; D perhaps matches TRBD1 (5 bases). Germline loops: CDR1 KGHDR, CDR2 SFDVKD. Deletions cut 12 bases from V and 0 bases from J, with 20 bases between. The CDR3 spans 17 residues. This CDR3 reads CAPPGDRTSSYNSPLHF. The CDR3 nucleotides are TGTGCCCCGCCGGGGGATAGGACCAGCTCCTATAATTCACCCCTCCACTTT.

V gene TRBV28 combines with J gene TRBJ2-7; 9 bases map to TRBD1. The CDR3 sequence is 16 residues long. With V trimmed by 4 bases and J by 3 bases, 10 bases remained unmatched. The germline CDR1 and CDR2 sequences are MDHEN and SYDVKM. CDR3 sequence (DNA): TGTGCCAGCAGTTCCCTCGGGACAGGGACTTACTACGAGCAGTACTTC. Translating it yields CASSSLGTGTYYEQYF. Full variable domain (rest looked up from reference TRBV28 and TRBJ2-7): DVKVTQSSRYLVKRTGEKVFLECVQDMDHENMFWYRQDPGLGLRLIYFSYDVKMKEKGDIPEGYSVSREKKERFSLILESASTNQTSMYLCASSSLGTGTYYEQYFGPGTRLTVT.

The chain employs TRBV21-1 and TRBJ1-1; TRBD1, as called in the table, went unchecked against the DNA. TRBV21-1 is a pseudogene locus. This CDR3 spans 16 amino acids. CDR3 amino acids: CASSKVEGGRNTEAFF. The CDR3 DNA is TGTGCCAGCAGCAAAGTCGAAGGGGGCCGGAACACTGAAGCTTTCTTT.

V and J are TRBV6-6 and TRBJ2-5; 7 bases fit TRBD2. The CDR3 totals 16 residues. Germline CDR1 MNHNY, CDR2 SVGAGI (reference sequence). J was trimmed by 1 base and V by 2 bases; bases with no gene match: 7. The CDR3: CASSYRAGALQETQYF. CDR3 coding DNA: TGTGCCAGCAGTTACAGGGCGGGAGCCCTCCAAGAGACCCAGTACTTC.

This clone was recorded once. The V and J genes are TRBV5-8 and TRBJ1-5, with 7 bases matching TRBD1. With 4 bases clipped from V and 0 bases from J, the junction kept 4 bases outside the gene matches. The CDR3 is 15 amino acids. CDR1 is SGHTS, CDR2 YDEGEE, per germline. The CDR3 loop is CASSAYRGSNQPQHF. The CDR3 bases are TGTGCCAGCAGCGCCTACAGGGGTAGCAATCAGCCCCAGCATTTT.

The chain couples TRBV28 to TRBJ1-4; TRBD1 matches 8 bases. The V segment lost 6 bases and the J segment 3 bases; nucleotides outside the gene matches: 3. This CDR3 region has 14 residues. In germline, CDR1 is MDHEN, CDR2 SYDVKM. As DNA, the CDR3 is TGTGCCAGCAGAAACAGGGGGTCTAATGAAAAACTGTTTTTT. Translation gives CASRNRGSNEKLFF.

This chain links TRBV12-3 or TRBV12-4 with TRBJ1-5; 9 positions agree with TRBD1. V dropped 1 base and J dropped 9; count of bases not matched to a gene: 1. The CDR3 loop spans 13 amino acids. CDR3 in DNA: TGTGCCAGCAGTTTAGGACAGGGGGGGCCCCAGCATTTT. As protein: CASSLGQGGPQHF.

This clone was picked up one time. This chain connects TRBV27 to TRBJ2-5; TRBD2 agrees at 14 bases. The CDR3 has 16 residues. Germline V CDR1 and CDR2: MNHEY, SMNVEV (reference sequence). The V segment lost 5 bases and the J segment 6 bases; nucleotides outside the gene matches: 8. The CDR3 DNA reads TGTGCCAGCAGTCGCCTGGGACTAGCGGGAGAGCAGACCCAGTACTTC. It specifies CASSRLGLAGEQTQYF.

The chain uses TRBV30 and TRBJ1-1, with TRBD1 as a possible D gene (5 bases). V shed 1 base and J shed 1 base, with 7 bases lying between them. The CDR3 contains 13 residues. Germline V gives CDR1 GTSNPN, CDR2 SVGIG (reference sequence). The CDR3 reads CAWSGQTNTEAFF. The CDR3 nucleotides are TGTGCCTGGAGTGGACAGACGAACACTGAAGCTTTCTTT.